This T cell receptor (beta chain) was recovered during a study of blood T cell repertoires in COVID-19. In germline, CDR1 is LNHDA, CDR2 SQIVND (reference sequence). Trimming pared 5 bases from V and 4 bases from J, leaving 11 bases between. This CDR3 is built from 13 residues. Only in-frame clones appear in the TCRdb table, and some are missing; sequencing was by immunoSEQ multiplex PCR. In the table there are 100,000 to 150,000 clones, around 89% of which are singletons. The chain carries TRBV19 and TRBJ1-1; perhaps TRBD1 as D (5 bases). This clonotype was obtained from a man aged 60-69 years with COVID-19, enrolled during active disease. The specimen was peripheral blood. This CDR3 is CASSRPGFTEAFF. CDR3 sequence (DNA): TGTGCCAGTAGTCGGCCAGGGTTCACTGAAGCTTTCTTT.